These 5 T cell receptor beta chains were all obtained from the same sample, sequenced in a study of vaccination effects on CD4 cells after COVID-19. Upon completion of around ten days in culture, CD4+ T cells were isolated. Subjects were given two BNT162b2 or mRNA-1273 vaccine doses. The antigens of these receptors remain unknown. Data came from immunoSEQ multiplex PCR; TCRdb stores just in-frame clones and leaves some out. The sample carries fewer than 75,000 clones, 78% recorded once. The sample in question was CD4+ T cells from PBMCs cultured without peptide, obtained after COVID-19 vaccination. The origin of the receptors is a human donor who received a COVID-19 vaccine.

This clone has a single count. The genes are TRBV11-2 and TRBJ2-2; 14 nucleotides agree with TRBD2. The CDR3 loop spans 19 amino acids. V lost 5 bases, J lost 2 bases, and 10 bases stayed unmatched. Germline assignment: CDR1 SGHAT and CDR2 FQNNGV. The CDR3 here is CASSPLTSGRGTNTGELFF. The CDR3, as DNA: TGTGCCAGCAGCCCACTGACTAGCGGGAGGGGAACCAACACCGGGGAGCTGTTTTTT.

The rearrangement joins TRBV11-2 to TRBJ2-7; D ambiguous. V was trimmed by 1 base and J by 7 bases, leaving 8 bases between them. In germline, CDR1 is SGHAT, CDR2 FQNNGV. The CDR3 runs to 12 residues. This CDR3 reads CASSLGFGEQYF. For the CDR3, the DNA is TGTGCCAGCAGCTTAGGGTTCGGGGAGCAGTACTTC.

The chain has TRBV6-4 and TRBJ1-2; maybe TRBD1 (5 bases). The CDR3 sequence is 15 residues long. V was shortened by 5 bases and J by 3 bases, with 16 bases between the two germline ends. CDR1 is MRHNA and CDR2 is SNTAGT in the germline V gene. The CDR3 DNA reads TGTGCCAGCAGTCCCTCGGGGCTGGGACACTATGGCTACACCTTC. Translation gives CASSPSGLGHYGYTF.

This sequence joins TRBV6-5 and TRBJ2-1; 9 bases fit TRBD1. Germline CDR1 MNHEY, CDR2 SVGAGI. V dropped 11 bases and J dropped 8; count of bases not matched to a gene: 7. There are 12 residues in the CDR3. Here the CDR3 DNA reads TGTGCCGGCGACAGGGGGGGCGATGAGCAGTTCTTC. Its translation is CAGDRGGDEQFF.

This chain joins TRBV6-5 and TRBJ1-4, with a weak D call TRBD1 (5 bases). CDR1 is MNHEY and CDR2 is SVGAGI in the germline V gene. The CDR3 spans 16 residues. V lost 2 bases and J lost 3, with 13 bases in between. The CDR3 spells CASSYRVGEANEKLFF. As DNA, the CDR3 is TGTGCCAGCAGTTACCGTGTGGGGGAAGCTAATGAAAAACTGTTTTTT.